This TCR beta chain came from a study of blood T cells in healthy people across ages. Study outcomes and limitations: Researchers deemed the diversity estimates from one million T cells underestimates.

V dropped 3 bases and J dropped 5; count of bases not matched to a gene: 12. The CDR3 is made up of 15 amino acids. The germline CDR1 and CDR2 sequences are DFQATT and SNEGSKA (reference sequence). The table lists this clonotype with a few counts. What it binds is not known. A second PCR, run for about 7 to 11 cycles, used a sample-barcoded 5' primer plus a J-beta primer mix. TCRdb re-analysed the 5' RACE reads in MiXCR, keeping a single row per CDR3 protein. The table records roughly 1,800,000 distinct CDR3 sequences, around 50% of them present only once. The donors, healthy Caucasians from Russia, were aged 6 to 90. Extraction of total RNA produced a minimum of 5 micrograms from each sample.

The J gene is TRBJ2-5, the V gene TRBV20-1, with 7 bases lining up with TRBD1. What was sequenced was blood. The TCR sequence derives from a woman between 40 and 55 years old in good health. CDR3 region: CSASLGDRFTETQYF. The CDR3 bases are TGCAGTGCTAGCCTTGGGGACAGATTTACCGAGACCCAGTACTTC.